The clone carrying this T cell receptor beta chain was recorded only once. Its antigen remains unidentified. This PCR relied on a set of 60 Vbeta primers and 13 Jbeta primers. The protocol was immunoSEQ multiplex PCR, while the TCRdb copy is restricted to in-frame clones and leaves out a portion. The sample includes 200,000 or so clones, roughly three quarters seen only once; the top ten take 1.7%. These data come from a study of cytomegalovirus exposure and HLA in healthy donors. Notes on the study in general: Per a prior analysis, the majority of TCR beta V segments were productive roughly 87% or roughly 30% of the time.

The germline gives CDR1 SGHRS, CDR2 YFSETQ. The CDR3 contains 19 residues. V was clipped by 4 bases and J by 3 bases; unmatched bases: 18. The sequence was obtained from a man aged 45-65 years in good health and CMV-seronegative. The rearrangement links TRBV5-1 to TRBJ2-1, with 8 bases that match TRBD2. Sequenced sample: PBMCs. DNA for the CDR3: TGCGCCAGCAGCGCGCGACTAGCGAACGCCGGGAAACTCTACAATGAGCAGTTCTTC. This encodes CASSARLANAGKLYNEQFF.